This paragraph covers one T cell receptor beta chain sequence. An amount of RNA that ranged from roughly 0.45 to 1 ug was reverse transcribed with random hexamers. immunoSEQ multiplex PCR amplified TCR beta CDR3 across 54 Vbeta, 13 Jbeta. Each CDR3 protein is one row after TCRdb ran MiXCR on the immunoSEQ multiplex PCR reads. The sample has over 120,000 distinct CDR3 sequences, 85% to 95% seen once. Sequencing targeted TCR beta in T cells from blood (CD8+ and CD4+). CDR3 length: 10 amino acids. Germline V gene lookup returns CDR1 SQVTM and CDR2 ANQGSEA. The V end lost 6 bases, the J end lost 8 bases, and 10 bases lay between the germline ends. These data belong to a study of CD8 T cells in Susac syndrome.

Input material: CD4+ T cells from PBMCs. V and J are TRBV29-1 and TRBJ1-2; D gene ambiguous. This clonotype originated in a human donor with Susac syndrome. The DNA for the CDR3 is TGCAGCGTCGAGGTGGCGGGCTACACCTTC. Translated: CSVEVAGYTF.